These 22 T cell receptor beta chains were all obtained from the same sample, sequenced in a study of Ad26.COV2.S vaccination and SARS-CoV-2 variants. Measured with immunoSEQ multiplex PCR; TCRdb has only the in-frame clones, and not every one. The sample shows roughly 350,000 clones, 87% of them seen only once. Treatment in this sample: roughly 20 received Ad26.COV2.S at low or high dose, single or two shots; 5 received placebo; per-sample allocation not given. Repertoires come from day 63 after the first vaccine or placebo injection. This specimen consisted of peripheral blood, obtained in a trial of Ad26.COV2.S vaccine versus placebo. The origin of the receptors is a person between 18 and 65 years old who received the Ad26.COV2.S COVID-19 vaccine or a placebo.

The chain combines TRBV3-1 (or the pseudogene TRBV3-2) with TRBJ1-2; D call uncertain. The CDR3 extends over 13 amino acids. With 4 bases removed from V and 2 bases from J, the gap between germline ends came to 8 bases. CDR1 is LGHDT and CDR2 is YNNKEL in the germline V gene (reference sequence). CDR3 sequence reads: CASSPNQNYGYTF. In nucleotides, the CDR3 is TGTGCCAGCAGCCCAAACCAAAACTATGGCTACACCTTC.

The rearrangement links TRBV30 to TRBJ1-2; D may be TRBD1 (5 bases). CDR1 and CDR2 from the germline V gene are GTSNPN and SVGIG (reference sequence). The CDR3 totals 13 residues. Trimming cost V 4 bases and J 2 bases, with 11 bases left between them. The CDR3, as DNA: TGTGCCTGGACCAAGGACAAGAACTATGGCTACACCTTC. Translation gives CAWTKDKNYGYTF.

A single count supports this clone. The V gene is TRBV9, the J gene TRBJ2-7; 7 bases are a match to TRBD2. Per the germline V gene, CDR1 is SGDLS and CDR2 is YYNGEE. Trimming at V came to 5 bases and at J to 2 bases, leaving 10 bases not matched to a gene. This CDR3 has 15 amino acids. The CDR3 here is CASSETGTKTYEQYF. Here the CDR3 DNA reads TGTGCCAGCAGTGAAACCGGGACTAAAACCTACGAGCAGTACTTC.

This sequence joins TRBV14 and TRBJ1-2; D may be TRBD1 (6 bases). V was trimmed by 2 bases and J by 4 bases, leaving 11 bases between them. The germline gives CDR1 SGHDN, CDR2 FVKESK. The length of the CDR3 is 14 residues. In DNA, the CDR3 is TGTGCCAGCAGCCAAAGGGGGGGGTCCTATGGCTACACCTTC. This sequence encodes CASSQRGGSYGYTF.

V and J are TRBV6-5 and TRBJ2-7; D is unresolved. CDR1 MNHEY and CDR2 SVGAGI come from the germline V gene. V was cut by 0 bases and J by 7 bases, with 7 bases left in between. The CDR3 covers 12 residues. CDR3 sequence: CASSYSFGEQYF. DNA of the CDR3: TGTGCCAGCAGTTACTCCTTCGGGGAGCAGTACTTC.

This chain joins TRBV6-5 and TRBJ1-5; TRBD1 matches at 9 bases. Germline V gene data show CDR1 as MNHEY and CDR2 as SVGAGI. Unmatched junction bases numbered 8, after V lost 5 bases and J lost 12 bases. This CDR3 has 13 residues. CDR3 sequence (DNA): TGTGCCAGCAGTCCCACCGGGACAGGGCTCCAGCATTTT. Translating it yields CASSPTGTGLQHF.

This chain links TRBV5-1 with TRBJ1-2; a weak D match, TRBD1 (5 bases). V lost 4 bases, J lost 4 bases, and 17 bases lay in between. This CDR3 is 15 amino acids long. Germline loops: CDR1 SGHRS, CDR2 YFSETQ. The CDR3 bases are TGCGCCAGCAGCCCAGGGATTCAGGTTTTCTATGGCTACACCTTC. Protein product: CASSPGIQVFYGYTF.

V gene TRBV7-2 combines with J gene TRBJ2-3, with TRBD2 matching over 8 bases. V gave up 8 bases and J gave up 2 bases; unmatched junction bases: 9. Per the germline V gene, CDR1 is SGHTA and CDR2 is FQGNSA. This CDR3 is built from 15 residues. The CDR3 protein is CASDERGLNTDTQYF. The CDR3 bases are TGTGCCAGCGACGAGCGGGGGCTAAACACAGATACGCAGTATTTT.

The rearrangement uses TRBV2 and TRBJ2-7; tentatively, D is TRBD1 (5 bases). The CDR3 loop spans 12 amino acids. V lost 7 bases, J lost 2 bases, and 9 bases lay in between. Germline V gene data show CDR1 as SNHLY and CDR2 as FYNNEI. The CDR3, as DNA: TGTGCCAGCACGGCAGGGACCTACGAGCAGTACTTC. This sequence encodes CASTAGTYEQYF.

Points on this clone: Distinct nucleotide sequences in the sample also encode this CDR3. This chain joins TRBV7-3 and TRBJ1-1; a possible D gene is TRBD1 (5 bases). This CDR3 has 12 amino acids. V lost 4 bases, J lost 5 bases, and 8 bases lay in between. Germline V gene lookup returns CDR1 SGHTA and CDR2 FQGTGA. This CDR3 reads CASSYGGTEAFF. CDR3 DNA: TGTGCCAGCAGCTACGGGGGGACTGAAGCTTTCTTT.

V gene TRBV7-2 combines with J gene TRBJ2-3; D not certain. Germline V gene data show CDR1 as SGHTA and CDR2 as FQGNSA. This CDR3 region has 14 residues. V lost 5 bases and J lost 2, with 11 bases in between. The chain's CDR3 is CASSPRTNTDTQYF. The CDR3, as DNA: TGTGCCAGCAGCCCCAGAACCAACACAGATACGCAGTATTTT.

The V call is TRBV3-1 (or the pseudogene TRBV3-2), the J call TRBJ1-2, with a possible D match to TRBD1 (5 bases). Trimming took off 1 base at V and 8 bases at J, with 11 bases between the two ends. Germline V CDR1 and CDR2: LGHDT, YNNKEL (reference sequence). The CDR3 has 13 amino acids. This chain's CDR3 is CASSQGGAWGYTF. CDR3 DNA: TGTGCCAGCAGCCAAGGGGGCGCCTGGGGCTACACCTTC.

This clone was detected only a few times. The CDR3 here is CASSPTRDSSYNEQFF. Written as DNA, the CDR3 is TGTGCCAGCAGCCCGACCCGGGACAGCTCCTACAATGAGCAGTTCTTC. The gene calls are TRBV7-3 and TRBJ2-1; TRBD1 agrees at 7 bases. This CDR3 region has 16 residues. Per the germline V gene, CDR1 is SGHTA and CDR2 is FQGTGA. The V gene end was trimmed by 5 bases and the J gene end by 0 bases; junction bases not matched to a gene: 7. Based on the CDR3 plus reference TRBV7-3 and TRBJ2-1, the full variable domain is GAGVSQTPSNKVTEKGKYVELRCDPISGHTALYWYRQSLGQGPEFLIYFQGTGAADDSGLPNDRFFAVRPEGSVSTLKIQRTERGDSAVYLCASSPTRDSSYNEQFFGPGTRLTVL.

The genes are TRBV7-2 and TRBJ1-2; D gene uncertain. The germline V gene has CDR1 SGHTA and CDR2 FQGNSA. The CDR3 runs to 14 residues. Trimming stripped 11 bases from V and 8 bases from J, with 24 bases between. In DNA form, the CDR3 reads TGTGCCGAAGCGCTTCGGCAGGACTTATCGGGCTACACCTTC. Translating gives CAEALRQDLSGYTF.

The V call is TRBV7-2, the J call TRBJ1-6, with 10 bases identical to TRBD1. CDR1 is SGHTA, CDR2 FQGNSA, per germline. The V and J ends lost 5 bases and 7 bases, in that order; junction bases with no gene match: 8. The CDR3 has 16 residues. The CDR3 DNA reads as TGTGCCAGCAGCCCCAGGGGACAGGGGTACAATTCACCCCTCCACTTT. Its translation: CASSPRGQGYNSPLHF. The complete variable domain, with remaining parts taken from reference TRBV7-2 and TRBJ1-6, reads GAGVSQSPSNKVTEKGKDVELRCDPISGHTALYWYRQSLGQGLEFLIYFQGNSAPDKSGLPSDRFSAERTGGSVSTLTIQRTQQEDSAVYLCASSPRGQGYNSPLHFGNGTRLTVT.

J is TRBJ2-3 and V is TRBV5-1; D tentatively reads TRBD1 or TRBD2 (5 bases each). Trimming removed 4 bases at V and 0 bases at J, with 18 bases between. The CDR3 is 17 residues long. Germline V lookup: CDR1 SGHRS, CDR2 YFSETQ. This CDR3 reads CASSPRGVLPSTDTQYF. Written as DNA, the CDR3 is TGCGCCAGCAGCCCCAGAGGGGTCCTACCAAGCACAGATACGCAGTATTTT.

Notes on this clone: Other DNA sequences in this sample translate to the same CDR3. The CDR3 sequence is CASSQDSQGRNTEAFF. The CDR3, as DNA: TGTGCCAGCAGCCAAGATAGTCAAGGAAGAAACACTGAAGCTTTCTTT. The chain combines TRBV4-2 with TRBJ1-1; D is ambiguous. The germline V gene has CDR1 LGHNA and CDR2 YNFKEQ. This CDR3 contains 16 residues. Trimming left V 0 bases short and J 2 bases short, with 13 bases between.

V and J are TRBV27 and TRBJ2-7; TRBD1 is a possible D gene (6 bases). Germline loops: CDR1 MNHEY, CDR2 SMNVEV (reference sequence). Deletions cut 6 bases from V and 7 bases from J, with 19 bases between. CDR3 length equals 14 residues. CDR3 in DNA: TGTGCCAGCAGAGAGCTATCCAGGGGATGGGAGCAGTACTTC. This encodes CASRELSRGWEQYF.

CDR3 region: CASSLDPGQAPDFYGYTF. The CDR3 DNA is TGCGCCAGCAGCTTAGATCCGGGACAGGCTCCTGATTTCTATGGCTACACCTTC. The chain couples TRBV5-1 to TRBJ1-2; 8 positions match TRBD1. Germline assignment: CDR1 SGHRS and CDR2 YFSETQ. J was trimmed by 4 bases and V by 2 bases; bases with no gene match: 16. The CDR3 extends over 18 amino acids.

Written as DNA, the CDR3 is TGTGCCAGCAGCTTAATGCCGACTGACCTCCACGAGCAGTACTTC. Translated, it gives CASSLMPTDLHEQYF. The chain carries TRBV7-2 and TRBJ2-7; D remains unclear. Per the germline V gene, CDR1 is SGHTA and CDR2 is FQGNSA. The CDR3 is 15 amino acids. The germline V and J ends were trimmed by 2 bases and 5 bases, with 16 bases remaining between them.

The rearrangement uses TRBV9 and TRBJ2-1; TRBD2 aligns across 9 bases. The CDR3 has 16 amino acids. Losses at the gene ends were 0 bases for V and 1 base for J; bases not matched to a gene: 2. The germline V gene encodes CDR1 SGDLS and CDR2 YYNGEE. DNA of the CDR3: TGTGCCAGCAGCGTAGGCGGGGGGGGATCCTACAATGAGCAGTTCTTC. As protein: CASSVGGGGSYNEQFF.

The chain couples TRBV4-3 to TRBJ2-3; 7 bases match TRBD2. V lost 3 bases to trimming and J lost 1 base; unmatched junction nucleotides: 7. CDR3 length: 16 amino acids. The germline gives CDR1 LGHNA, CDR2 YSLEER. CDR3 DNA sequence: TGCGCCAGCAGCCATGCCCGGGGGGTGGGCACAGATACGCAGTATTTT. Encoded protein: CASSHARGVGTDTQYF.